The present T cell receptor (beta chain) was sequenced within a study of shared clonotypes between healthy human individuals. As for this clone: Its specificity is unknown.

Overall study findings and caveats: Compared with memory subsets, naive subsets generally had larger estimated richness.

The deep-level immunoSEQ assay was used. Replicate PCRs run on sorted subsets employed around 200 ng DNA, around 27,000 T cell genomes. As originally analysed: Filtering differed because ImmunoSEQ produced junction-only sequences that carried no quality scores. Libraries were prepared by immunoSEQ multiplex PCR; TCRdb keeps only in-frame clonotypes and omits some of them. The V and J calls and the clone size are those of that table, but D and trimming were determined from the DNA. The sample includes 600,000 to 750,000 clones, 55% to 80% of them seen just once. The CDR3 has 13 residues. CDR1 and CDR2 from the germline V gene are MGHDK and SYGVNS. V lost 5 bases and J lost 3, with 8 bases in between.

The TCR comes from a woman in her twenties or thirties in good health. Input material: memory CD4+ T cells sorted from blood. The subset was: CD45RA-negative fraction. The rearrangement links TRBV25-1 to TRBJ1-5, with D hard to call. CDR3 DNA sequence: TGTGCCAGCAGTTCTGGTAACAATCAGCCCCAGCATTTT. This codes for CASSSGNNQPQHF.